The present T cell receptor beta chain was sequenced within a study of T cell changes during pregnancy in multiple sclerosis. Using immunoSEQ multiplex PCR, the repertoire was profiled, and TCRdb retains in-frame clones only, with some absent. Of roughly 61,000 clones in the sample, more than 80% are singletons; the top ten hold almost 0.9%. Germline V gene data show CDR1 as LGHNA and CDR2 as YSLEER. The ends lost 2 bases at V and 5 bases at J; junction bases unmatched: 8. The CDR3 runs 16 residues. The sequence was collected from a female donor in good health, enrolled as a control in a pregnancy study. The V and J genes are TRBV4-3 and TRBJ2-2; 7 nucleotides agree with TRBD2. This material consisted of peripheral blood, taken in the first trimester of pregnancy. CDR3 DNA: TGCGCCAGCAGCCAAACCGGGACTACGAGAACCGGGGAGCTGTTTTTT. Amino acid sequence: CASSQTGTTRTGELFF.